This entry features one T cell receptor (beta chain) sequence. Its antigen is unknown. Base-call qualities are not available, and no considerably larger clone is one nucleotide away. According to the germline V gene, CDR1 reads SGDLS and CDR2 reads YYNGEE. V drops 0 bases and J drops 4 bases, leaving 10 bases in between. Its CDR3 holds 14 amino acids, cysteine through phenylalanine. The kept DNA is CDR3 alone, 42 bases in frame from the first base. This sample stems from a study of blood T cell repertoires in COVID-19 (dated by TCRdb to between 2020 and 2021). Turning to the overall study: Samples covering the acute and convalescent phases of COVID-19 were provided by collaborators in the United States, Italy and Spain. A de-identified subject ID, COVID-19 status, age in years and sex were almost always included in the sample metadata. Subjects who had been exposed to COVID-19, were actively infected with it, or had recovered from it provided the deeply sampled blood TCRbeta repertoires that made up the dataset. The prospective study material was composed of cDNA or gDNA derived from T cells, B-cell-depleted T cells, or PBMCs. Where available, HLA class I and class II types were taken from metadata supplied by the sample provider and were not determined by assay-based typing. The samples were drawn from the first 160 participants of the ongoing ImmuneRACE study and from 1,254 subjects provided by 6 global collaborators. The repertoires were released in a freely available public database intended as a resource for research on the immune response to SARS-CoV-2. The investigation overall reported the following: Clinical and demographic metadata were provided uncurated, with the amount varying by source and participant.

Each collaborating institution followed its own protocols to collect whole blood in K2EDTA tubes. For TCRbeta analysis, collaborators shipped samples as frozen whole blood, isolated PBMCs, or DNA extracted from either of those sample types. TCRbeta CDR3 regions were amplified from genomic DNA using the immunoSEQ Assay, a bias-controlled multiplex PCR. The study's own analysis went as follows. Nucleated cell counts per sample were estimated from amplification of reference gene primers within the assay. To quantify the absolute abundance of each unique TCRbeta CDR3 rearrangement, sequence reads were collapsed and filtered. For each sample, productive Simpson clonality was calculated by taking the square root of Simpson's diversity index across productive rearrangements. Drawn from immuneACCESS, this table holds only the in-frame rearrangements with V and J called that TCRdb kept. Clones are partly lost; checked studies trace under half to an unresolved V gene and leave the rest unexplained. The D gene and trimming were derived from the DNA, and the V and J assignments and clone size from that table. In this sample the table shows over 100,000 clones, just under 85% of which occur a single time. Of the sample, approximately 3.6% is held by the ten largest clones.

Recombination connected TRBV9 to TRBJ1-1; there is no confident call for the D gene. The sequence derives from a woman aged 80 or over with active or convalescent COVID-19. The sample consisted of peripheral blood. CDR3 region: CASSVEGRGTEAFF. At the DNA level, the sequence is TGTGCCAGCAGCGTAGAGGGTCGGGGCACTGAAGCTTTCTTT.